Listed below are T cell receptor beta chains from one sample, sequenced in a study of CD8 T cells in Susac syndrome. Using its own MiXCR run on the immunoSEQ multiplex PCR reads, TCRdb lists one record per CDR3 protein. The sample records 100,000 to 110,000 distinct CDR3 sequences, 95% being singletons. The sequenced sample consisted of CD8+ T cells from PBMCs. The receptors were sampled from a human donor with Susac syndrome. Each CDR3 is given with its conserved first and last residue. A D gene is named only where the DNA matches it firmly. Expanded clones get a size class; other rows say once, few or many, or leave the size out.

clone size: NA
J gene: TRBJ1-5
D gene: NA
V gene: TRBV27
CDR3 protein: CASSLGYSNQPQHF
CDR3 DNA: TGTGCCAGCAGTTTGGGTTATAGCAATCAGCCCCAGCATTTT

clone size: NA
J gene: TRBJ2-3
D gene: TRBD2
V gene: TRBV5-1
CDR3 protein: CASSLGSGNEATQYF
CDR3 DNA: TGCGCCAGCAGCTTGGGTAGCGGGAATGAGGCTACGCAGTATTTT

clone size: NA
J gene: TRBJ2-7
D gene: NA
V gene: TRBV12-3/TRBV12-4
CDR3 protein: CASSFRDSDSYEQYF
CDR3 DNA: TGTGCCAGCAGTTTCCGGGACTCCGACTCCTACGAGCAGTACTTC

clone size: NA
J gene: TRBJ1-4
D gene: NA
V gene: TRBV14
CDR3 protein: CASSHLQGIGEKLFF
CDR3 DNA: TGTGCCAGCAGCCACTTACAGGGAATAGGGGAAAAACTGTTTTTT

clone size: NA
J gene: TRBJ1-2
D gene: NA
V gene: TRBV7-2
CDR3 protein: CASSLQGPIYGYTF
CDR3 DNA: TGTGCCAGCAGCTTACAGGGGCCCATCTATGGCTACACCTTC

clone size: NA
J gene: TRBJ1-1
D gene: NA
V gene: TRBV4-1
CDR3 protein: CASSQALTRDTEAFF
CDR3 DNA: TGCGCCAGCAGCCAAGCCCTCACAAGGGACACTGAAGCTTTCTTT

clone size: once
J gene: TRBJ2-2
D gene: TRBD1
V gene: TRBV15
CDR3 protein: CATSREDRINTGELFF
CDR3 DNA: TGTGCCACCAGCAGAGAGGACAGGATTAACACCGGGGAGCTGTTTTTT

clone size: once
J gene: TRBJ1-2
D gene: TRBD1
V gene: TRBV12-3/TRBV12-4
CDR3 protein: CASSLGGQGRANYGYTF
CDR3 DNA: TGTGCCAGCAGTTTAGGCGGACAGGGCAGAGCTAACTATGGCTACACCTTC

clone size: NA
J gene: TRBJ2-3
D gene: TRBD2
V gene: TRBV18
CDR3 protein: CASSPSLAGIGTQYF
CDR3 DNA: TGTGCCAGCTCACCTTCACTAGCGGGGATCGGTACGCAGTATTTT

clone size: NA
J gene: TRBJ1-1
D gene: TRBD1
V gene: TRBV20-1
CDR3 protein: CSAKTGARAKNTEAFF
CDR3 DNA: TGCAGTGCTAAGACAGGGGCCCGAGCTAAGAACACTGAAGCTTTCTTT

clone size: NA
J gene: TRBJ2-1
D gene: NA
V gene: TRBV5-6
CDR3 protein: CASSLGGGVYEQFF
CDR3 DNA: TGTGCCAGCAGCTTGGGTGGTGGAGTGTATGAGCAGTTCTTC

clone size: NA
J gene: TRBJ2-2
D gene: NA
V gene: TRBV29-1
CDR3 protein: CSVVFTVESTGELFF
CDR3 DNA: TGCAGCGTTGTCTTTACGGTAGAGTCTACCGGGGAGCTGTTTTTT

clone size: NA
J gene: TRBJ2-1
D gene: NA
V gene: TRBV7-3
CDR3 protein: CASSLGTDNEQFF
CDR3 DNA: TGTGCCAGCAGCTTGGGGACTGATAATGAGCAGTTCTTC

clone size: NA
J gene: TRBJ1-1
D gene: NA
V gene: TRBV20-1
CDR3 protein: CSAKTGHEAFF
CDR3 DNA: TGCAGTGCGAAGACAGGACATGAAGCTTTCTTT

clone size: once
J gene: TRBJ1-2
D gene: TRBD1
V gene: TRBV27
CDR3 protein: CASSLNTGGLYGYTF
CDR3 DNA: TGTGCCAGCAGTTTAAACACAGGGGGTCTCTATGGCTACACCTTC

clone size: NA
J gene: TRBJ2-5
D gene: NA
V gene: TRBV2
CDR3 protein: CASWYETQYF
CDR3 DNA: TGTGCCAGTTGGTACGAGACCCAGTACTTC

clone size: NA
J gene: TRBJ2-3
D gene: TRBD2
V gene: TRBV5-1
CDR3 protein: CASSVGQRGGLGDTQYF
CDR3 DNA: TGCGCCAGCAGCGTAGGACAGCGGGGGGGACTAGGGGATACGCAGTATTTT

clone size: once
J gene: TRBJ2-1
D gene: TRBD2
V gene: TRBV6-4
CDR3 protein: CASSRLAGEDNEQFF
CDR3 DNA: TGTGCCAGCAGTAGACTAGCGGGGGAGGACAATGAGCAGTTCTTC

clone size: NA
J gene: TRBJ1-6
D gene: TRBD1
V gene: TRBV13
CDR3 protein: CASSRLSGGRKNSPLHF
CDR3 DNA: TGTGCCAGCAGCCGACTTTCAGGGGGCCGTAAGAATTCACCCCTCCACTTT

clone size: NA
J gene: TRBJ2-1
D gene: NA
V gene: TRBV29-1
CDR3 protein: CSVGQSSYNEQFF
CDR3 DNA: TGCAGCGTCGGACAGAGCTCCTACAATGAGCAGTTCTTC

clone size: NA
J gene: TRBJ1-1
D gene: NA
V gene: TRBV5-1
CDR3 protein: CASSLAANTEAFF
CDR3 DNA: TGCGCCAGCAGCTTGGCCGCGAACACTGAAGCTTTCTTT

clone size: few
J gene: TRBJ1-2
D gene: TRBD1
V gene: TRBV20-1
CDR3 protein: CSAGQGALYGYTF
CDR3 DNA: TGCAGTGCTGGACAGGGGGCTCTCTATGGCTACACCTTC

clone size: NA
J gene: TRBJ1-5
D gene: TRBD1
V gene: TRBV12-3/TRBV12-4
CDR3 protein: CASSSGQGRSNQPQHF
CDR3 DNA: TGTGCCAGCAGTTCGGGACAGGGCAGGAGCAATCAGCCCCAGCATTTT

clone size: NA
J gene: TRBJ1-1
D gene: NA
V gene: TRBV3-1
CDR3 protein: CASSPGPDTEAFF
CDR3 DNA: TGTGCCAGCAGCCCTGGCCCCGACACTGAAGCTTTCTTT

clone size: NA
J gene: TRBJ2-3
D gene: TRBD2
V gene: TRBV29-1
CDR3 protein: CSVLTSGVADTQYF
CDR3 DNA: TGCAGCGTTTTGACTAGCGGGGTGGCAGATACGCAGTATTTT

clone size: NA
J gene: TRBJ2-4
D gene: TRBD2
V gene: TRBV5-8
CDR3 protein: CASSGLAGGNIQYF
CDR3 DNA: TGTGCCAGCAGCGGACTAGCGGGAGGGAACATTCAGTACTTC

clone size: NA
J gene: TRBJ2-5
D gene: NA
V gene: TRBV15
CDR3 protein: CATSSRSTQQETQYF
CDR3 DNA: TGTGCCACCAGCTCTCGCTCCACCCAACAAGAGACCCAGTACTTC

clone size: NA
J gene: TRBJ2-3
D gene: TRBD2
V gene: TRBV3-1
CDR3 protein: CASSQEGSGGNTQYF
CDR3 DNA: TGTGCCAGCAGCCAAGAAGGTAGCGGGGGAAATACGCAGTATTTT

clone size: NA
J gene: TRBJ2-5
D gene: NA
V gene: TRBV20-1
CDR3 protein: CSARSLGIERGHLAQYF
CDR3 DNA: TGCAGTGCTAGGTCTTTAGGGATCGAACGGGGGCACTTGGCCCAGTACTTC

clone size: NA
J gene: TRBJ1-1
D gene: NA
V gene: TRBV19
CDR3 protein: CASSIGAEVAFF
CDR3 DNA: TGTGCCAGTAGTATAGGGGCGGAAGTAGCTTTCTTT

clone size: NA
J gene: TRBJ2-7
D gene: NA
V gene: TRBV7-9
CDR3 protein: CASSPAGQLYEQYF
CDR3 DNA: TGTGCCAGCAGCCCGGCGGGACAACTCTACGAGCAGTACTTC

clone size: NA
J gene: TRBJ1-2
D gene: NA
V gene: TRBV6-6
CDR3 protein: CASIPNDGGYTF
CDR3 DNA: TGTGCCAGCATCCCCAACGACGGTGGCTACACCTTC

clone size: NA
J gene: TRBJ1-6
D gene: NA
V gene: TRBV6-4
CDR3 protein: CASSDIPSSPLHF
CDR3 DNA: TGTGCCAGCAGTGACATCCCTAGTTCACCCCTCCACTTT

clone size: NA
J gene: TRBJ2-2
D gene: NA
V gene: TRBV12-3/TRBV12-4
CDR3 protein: CASSPRDSGVTGELFF
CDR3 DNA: TGTGCCAGCAGTCCCCGGGACTCTGGTGTAACCGGGGAGCTGTTTTTT

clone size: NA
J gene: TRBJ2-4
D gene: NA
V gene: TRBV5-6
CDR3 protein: CASGKNIQYF
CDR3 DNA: TGTGCCAGCGGAAAAAACATTCAGTACTTC

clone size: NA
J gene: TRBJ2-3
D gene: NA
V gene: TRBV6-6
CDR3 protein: CASSREPGTDTQYF
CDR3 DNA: TGTGCCAGCTCGAGGGAGCCTGGCACAGATACGCAGTATTTT

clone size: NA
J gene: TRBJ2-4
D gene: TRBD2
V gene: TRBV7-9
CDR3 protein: CASSREADIQYF
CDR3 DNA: TGTGCCAGCAGCCGGGAGGCTGACATTCAGTACTTC

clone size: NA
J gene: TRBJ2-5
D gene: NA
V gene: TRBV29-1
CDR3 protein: CSVRRENLETQYF
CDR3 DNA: TGCAGCGTTCGGCGGGAAAACTTAGAGACCCAGTACTTC

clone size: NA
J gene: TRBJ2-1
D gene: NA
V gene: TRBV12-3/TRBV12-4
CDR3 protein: CASSSGTTNSYNEQFF
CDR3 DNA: TGTGCCAGCAGTTCCGGGACAACTAACTCCTACAATGAGCAGTTCTTC

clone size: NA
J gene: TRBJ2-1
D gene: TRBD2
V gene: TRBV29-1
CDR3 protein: CSGTTSGGEKSSYNEQFF
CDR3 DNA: TGCAGCGGAACGACTAGCGGGGGGGAGAAGAGCTCCTACAATGAGCAGTTCTTC